The subject of this entry is one T cell receptor (beta chain). Its target is not known. The method was immunoSEQ multiplex PCR; TCRdb's version includes in-frame clones alone and lacks a portion of them. This table has 40,000 to 55,000 clones, about three quarters appearing once. V was clipped by 3 bases and J by 8 bases, with 10 bases between them. The CDR3 has 12 residues. This sample was included in a study of T cell responses to AZD1222 COVID-19 vaccine. The overall study: Analyses pooled second doses at about 4 or about 12 weeks. Whole-study results and caveats: Donors were largely white British and mainly female; clonal diversity was possibly underestimated.

The source is an adult in good health. The chain carries TRBV12-3 or TRBV12-4 and TRBJ1-2; D ambiguous. This sample comprised peripheral blood, obtained on day 0 of AZD1222 vaccination. The chain's CDR3 is CASSFGVGGYTF. The CDR3 DNA reads TGTGCCAGCAGTTTCGGAGTGGGCGGCTACACCTTC.